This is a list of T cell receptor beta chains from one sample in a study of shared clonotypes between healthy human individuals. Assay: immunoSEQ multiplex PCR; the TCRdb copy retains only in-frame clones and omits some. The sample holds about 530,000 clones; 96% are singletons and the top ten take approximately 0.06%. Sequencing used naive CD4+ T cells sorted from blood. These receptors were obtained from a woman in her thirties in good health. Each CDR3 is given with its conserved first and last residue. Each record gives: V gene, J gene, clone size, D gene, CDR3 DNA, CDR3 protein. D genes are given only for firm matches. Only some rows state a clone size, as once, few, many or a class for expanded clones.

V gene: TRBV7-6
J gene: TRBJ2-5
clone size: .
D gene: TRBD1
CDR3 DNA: TGTGCCAGCAGCCTGGTTAGGGGGCTGACGCGAGGGGAGACCCAGTACTTC
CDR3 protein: CASSLVRGLTRGETQYF

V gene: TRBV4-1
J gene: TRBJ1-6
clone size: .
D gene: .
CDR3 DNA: TGCGCCAGCAGCCACGCGGTAAGGGAGGGGAATAATTCACCCCTCCACTTT
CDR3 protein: CASSHAVREGNNSPLHF

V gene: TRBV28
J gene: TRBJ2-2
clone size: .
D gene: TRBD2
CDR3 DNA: TGTGCCAGCAGTTCAGGGACTAGCGGTTGGTGGGGCGGGGAGCTGTTTTTT
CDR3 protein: CASSSGTSGWWGGELFF

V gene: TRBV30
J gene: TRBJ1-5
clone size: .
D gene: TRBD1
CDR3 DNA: TGTGCCTGGTCTCTAGGGACAGGGCGGCGTTGTCCCCATACACTCAATCAGCCCCAGCATTTT
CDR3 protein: CAWSLGTGRRCPHTLNQPQHF

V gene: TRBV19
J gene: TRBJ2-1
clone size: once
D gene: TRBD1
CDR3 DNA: TGTGCCAGTAGTATCGACAGGGGATGGTACAATGAGCAGTTCTTC
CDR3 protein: CASSIDRGWYNEQFF

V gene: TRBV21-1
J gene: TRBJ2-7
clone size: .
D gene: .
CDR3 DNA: TGTGCCAGCAGCAAACGGGCAGGGATCCACGAGCAGTACTTC
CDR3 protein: CASSKRAGIHEQYF

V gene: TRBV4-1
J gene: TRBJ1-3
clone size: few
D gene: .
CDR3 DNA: TGCGCCAGCAGCCAAGATTCGGGGAGCTCTGGAAACACCATATATTTT
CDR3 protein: CASSQDSGSSGNTIYF

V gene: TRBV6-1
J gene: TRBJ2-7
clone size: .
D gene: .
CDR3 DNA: TGTGCCAGCAGTGTACAGGACGAACTAATCGGCGAGCAGTACTTC
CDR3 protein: CASSVQDELIGEQYF

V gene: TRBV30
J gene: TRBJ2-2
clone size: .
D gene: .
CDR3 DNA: TGTGCCTGGTCCTATGGAGCCGGGGAGCTGTTTTTT
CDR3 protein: CAWSYGAGELFF

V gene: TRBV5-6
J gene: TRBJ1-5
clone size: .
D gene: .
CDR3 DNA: TGTGCCAGCAGCTTAAGGACAGTCGATAGCAATCAGCCCCAGCATTTT
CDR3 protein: CASSLRTVDSNQPQHF

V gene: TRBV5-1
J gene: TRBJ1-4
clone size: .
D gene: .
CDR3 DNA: TGCGCCAGCAGCTTGGGTGGTCGGGATAAAAAACTGTTTTTT
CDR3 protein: CASSLGGRDKKLFF

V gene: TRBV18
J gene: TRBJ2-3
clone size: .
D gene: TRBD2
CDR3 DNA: TGTGCCAGCTCACCACCGGTGGCTAGCGGTCCGGGAGATACGCAGTATTTT
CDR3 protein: CASSPPVASGPGDTQYF